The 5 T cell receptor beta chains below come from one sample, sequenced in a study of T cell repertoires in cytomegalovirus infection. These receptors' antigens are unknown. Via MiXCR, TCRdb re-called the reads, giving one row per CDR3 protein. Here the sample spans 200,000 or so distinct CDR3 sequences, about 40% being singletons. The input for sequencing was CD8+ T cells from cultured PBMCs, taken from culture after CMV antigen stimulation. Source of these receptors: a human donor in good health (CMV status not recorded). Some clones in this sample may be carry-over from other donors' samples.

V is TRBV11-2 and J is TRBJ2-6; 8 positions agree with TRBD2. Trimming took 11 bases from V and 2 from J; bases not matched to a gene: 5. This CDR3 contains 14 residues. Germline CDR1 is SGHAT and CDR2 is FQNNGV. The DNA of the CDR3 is TGTGCCTCGGGAGGGGCACCTGGGGCCAACGTCCTGACTTTC. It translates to CASGGAPGANVLTF. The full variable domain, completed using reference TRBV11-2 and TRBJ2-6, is EAGVAQSPRYKIIEKRQSVAFWCNPISGHATLYWYQQILGQGPKLLIQFQNNGVVDDSQLPKDRFSAERLKGVDSTLKIQPAKLEDSAVYLCASGGAPGANVLTFGAGSRLTVL.

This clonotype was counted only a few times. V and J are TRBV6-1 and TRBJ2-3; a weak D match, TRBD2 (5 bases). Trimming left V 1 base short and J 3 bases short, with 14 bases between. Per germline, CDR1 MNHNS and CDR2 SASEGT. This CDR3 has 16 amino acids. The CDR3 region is CASSEDVLDETDTQYF. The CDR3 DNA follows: TGTGCCAGCAGTGAAGATGTACTAGATGAGACAGATACGCAGTATTTT.

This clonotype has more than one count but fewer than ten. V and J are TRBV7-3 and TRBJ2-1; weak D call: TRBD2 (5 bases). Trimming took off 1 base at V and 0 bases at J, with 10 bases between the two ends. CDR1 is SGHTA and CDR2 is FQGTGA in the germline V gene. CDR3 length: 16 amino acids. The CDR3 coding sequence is TGTGCCAGCAGCTTAAGAGGTGGGAGCTCCTACAATGAGCAGTTCTTC. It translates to CASSLRGGSSYNEQFF.

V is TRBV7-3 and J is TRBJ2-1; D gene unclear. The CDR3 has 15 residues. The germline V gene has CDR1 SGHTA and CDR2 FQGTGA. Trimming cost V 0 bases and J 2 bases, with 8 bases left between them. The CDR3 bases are TGTGCCAGCAGCTTAACTGTCGTGACCTACAATGAGCAGTTCTTC. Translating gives CASSLTVVTYNEQFF.

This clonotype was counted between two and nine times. CDR3 in amino acids: CASSQKASGRISDTQYF. For the CDR3, the DNA is TGTGCCAGCAGCCAGAAAGCTAGCGGGAGGATCTCAGATACGCAGTATTTT. The J gene is TRBJ2-3, the V gene TRBV4-2, with 11 bases aligning to TRBD2. The CDR3 sequence is 17 residues long. Germline assignment: CDR1 LGHNA and CDR2 YNFKEQ. Trimming took 3 bases from V and 4 from J; bases not matched to a gene: 9.